This TCR beta chain was retrieved from a study of patients and donors after allogeneic stem cell transplantation. A single record per CDR3 protein comes from TCRdb applying MiXCR to the RT-PCR reads. The repertoire consists of 920,000 or so distinct CDR3 sequences, with about 20% occurring once and the leading ten covering 5% to 6.5%. With 2 bases removed from V and 5 bases from J, the gap between germline ends came to 19 bases. Germline assignment: CDR1 DFQATT and CDR2 SNEGSKA (reference sequence). The CDR3 runs to 16 residues. The chain employs TRBV20-1 and TRBJ2-1; weak D call: TRBD2 (6 bases). The TCR comes from a human donor who was either an allogeneic HSCT recipient or a stem cell or donor lymphocyte infusion donor (not recorded which). It is not recorded whose cells these are; they may come from a transplant donor. Input material: blood, either unsorted or a sorted T cell fraction (not recorded which). CDR3 DNA sequence: TGCAGTGCTAGACTGAGACTGGGGCGGGGAAACAATGAGCAGTTCTTC. This gives the protein CSARLRLGRGNNEQFF.